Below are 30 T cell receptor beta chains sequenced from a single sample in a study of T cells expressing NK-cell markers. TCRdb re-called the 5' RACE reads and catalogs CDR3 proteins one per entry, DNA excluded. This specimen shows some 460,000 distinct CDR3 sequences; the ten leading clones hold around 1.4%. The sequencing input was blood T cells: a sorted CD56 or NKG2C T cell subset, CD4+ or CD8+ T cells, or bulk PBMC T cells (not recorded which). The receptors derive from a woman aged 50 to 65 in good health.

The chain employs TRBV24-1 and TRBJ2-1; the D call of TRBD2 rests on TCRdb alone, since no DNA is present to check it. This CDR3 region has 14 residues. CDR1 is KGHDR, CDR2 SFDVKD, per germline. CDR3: CATSEAQEGNEQFF.

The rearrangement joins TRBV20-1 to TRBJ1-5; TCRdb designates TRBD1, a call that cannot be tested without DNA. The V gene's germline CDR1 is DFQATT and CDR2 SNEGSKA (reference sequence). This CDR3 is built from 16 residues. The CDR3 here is CSASNARVGSNQPQHF.

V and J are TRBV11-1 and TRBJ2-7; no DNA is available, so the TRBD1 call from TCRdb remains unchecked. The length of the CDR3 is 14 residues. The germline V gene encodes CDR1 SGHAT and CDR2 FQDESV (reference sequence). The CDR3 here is CASSSRTGFYEQYF.

The CDR3 loop is CASSLERAPPEAFF. The gene calls are TRBV28 and TRBJ1-1; lacking DNA, the TRBD1 call made by TCRdb goes unchecked. This CDR3 region has 14 residues. Germline assignment: CDR1 MDHEN and CDR2 SYDVKM.

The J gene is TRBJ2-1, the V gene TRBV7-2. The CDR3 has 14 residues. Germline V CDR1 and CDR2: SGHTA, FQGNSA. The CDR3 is CASSLMVDYNEQFF.

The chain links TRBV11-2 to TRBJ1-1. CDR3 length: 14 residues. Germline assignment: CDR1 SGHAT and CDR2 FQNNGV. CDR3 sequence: CASRGYRQNTEAFF.

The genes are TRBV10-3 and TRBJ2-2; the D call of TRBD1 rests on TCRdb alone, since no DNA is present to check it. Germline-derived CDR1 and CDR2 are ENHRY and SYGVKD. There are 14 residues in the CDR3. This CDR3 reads CAIRGQQNTGELFF.

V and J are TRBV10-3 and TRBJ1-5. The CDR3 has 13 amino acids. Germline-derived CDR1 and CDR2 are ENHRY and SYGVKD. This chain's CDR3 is CAITKGEDQPQHF.

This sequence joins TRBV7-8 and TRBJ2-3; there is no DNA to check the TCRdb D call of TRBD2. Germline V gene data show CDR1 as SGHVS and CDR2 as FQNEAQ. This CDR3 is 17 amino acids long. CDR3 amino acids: CASSLVAGPPSTDTQYF.

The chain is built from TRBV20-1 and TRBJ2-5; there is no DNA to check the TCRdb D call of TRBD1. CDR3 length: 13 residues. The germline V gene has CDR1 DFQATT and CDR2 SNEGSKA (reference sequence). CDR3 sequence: CSASGGAFRTQYF.

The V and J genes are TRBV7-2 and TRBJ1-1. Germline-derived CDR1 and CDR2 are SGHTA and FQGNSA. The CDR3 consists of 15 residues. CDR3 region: CASSLGRRYNTEAFF.

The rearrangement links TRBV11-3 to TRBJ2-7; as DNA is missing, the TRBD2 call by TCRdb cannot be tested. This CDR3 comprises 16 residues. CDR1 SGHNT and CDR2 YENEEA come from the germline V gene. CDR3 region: CASSSGLAGVSYEQYF.

CDR3 in amino acids: CASSSNIRGTDTQYF. The chain is built from TRBV9 and TRBJ2-3. The CDR3 loop spans 15 amino acids. The germline gives CDR1 SGDLS, CDR2 YYNGEE.

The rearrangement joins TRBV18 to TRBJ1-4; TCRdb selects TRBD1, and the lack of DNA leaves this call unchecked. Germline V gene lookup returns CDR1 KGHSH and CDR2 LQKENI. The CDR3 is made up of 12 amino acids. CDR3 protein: CASSPEGGRLFF.

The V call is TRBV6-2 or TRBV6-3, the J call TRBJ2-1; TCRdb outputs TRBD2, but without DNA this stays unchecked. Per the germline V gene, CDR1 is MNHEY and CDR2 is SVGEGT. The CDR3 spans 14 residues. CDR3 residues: CASSGLVRGNEQFF.

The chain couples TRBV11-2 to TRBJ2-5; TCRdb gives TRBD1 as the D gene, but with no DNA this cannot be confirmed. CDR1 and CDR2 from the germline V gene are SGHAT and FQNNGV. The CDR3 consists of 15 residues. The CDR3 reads CASSLTQGFQETQYF.

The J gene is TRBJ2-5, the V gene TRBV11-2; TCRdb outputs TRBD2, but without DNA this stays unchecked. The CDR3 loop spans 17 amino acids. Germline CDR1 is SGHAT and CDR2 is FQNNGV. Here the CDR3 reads CASSHDYWSSGPQAQYF.

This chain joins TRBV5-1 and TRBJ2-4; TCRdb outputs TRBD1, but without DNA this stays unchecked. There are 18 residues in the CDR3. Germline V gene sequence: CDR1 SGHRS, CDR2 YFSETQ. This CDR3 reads CASSLGRVRGVDKNIQYF. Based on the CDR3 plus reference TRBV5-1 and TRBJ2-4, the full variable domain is KAGVTQTPRYLIKTRGQQVTLSCSPISGHRSVSWYQQTPGQGLQFLFEYFSETQRNKGNFPGRFSGRQFSNSRSEMNVSTLELGDSALYLCASSLGRVRGVDKNIQYFGAGTRLSVL.

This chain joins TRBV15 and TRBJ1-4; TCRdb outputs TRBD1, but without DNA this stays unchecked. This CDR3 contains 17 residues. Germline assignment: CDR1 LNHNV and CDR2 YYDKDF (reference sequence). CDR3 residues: CATSRDLARGTGEKLFF.

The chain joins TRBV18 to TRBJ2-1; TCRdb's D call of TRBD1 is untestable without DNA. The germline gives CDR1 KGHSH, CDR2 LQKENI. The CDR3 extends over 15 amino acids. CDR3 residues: CASSRRQGILNEQFF.

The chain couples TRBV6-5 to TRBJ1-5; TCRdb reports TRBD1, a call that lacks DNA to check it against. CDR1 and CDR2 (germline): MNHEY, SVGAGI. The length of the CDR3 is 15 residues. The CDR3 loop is CASSSTGTGDQPQHF.

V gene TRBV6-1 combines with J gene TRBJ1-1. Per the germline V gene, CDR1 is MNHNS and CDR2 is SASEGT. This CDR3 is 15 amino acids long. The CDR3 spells CASSDLLGPNTEAFF.

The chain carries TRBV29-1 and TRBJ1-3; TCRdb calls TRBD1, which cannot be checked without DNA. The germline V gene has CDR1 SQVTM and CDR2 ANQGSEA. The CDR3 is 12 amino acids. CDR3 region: CSVRDRRGSIYF.

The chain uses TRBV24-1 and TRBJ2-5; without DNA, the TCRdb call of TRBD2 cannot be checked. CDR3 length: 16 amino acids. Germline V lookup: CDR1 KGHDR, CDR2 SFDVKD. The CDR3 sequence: CATSDGAGRIQETQYF.

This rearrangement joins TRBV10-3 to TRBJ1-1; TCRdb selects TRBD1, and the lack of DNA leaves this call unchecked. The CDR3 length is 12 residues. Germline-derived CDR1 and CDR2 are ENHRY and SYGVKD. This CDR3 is CAIMGGGTEAFF.

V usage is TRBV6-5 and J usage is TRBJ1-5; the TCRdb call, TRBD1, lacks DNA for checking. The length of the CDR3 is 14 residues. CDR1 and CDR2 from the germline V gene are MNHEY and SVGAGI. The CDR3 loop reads CASSGAAWDQPQHF.

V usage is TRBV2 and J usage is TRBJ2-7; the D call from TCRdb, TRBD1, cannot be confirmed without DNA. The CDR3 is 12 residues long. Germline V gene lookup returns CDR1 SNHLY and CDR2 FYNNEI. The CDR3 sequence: CASRPGDYEQYF.

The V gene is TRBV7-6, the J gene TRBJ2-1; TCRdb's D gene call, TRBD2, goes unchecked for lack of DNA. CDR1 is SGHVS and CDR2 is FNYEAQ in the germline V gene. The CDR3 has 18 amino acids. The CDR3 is CASSLALPGLGLKDEQFF.

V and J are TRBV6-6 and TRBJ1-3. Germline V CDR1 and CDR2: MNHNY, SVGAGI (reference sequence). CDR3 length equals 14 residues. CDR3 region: CASSSELGGNTIYF.

This CDR3 reads CASSHRRNTEAFF. This chain connects TRBV12-3 or TRBV12-4 to TRBJ1-1. CDR3 length equals 13 residues.